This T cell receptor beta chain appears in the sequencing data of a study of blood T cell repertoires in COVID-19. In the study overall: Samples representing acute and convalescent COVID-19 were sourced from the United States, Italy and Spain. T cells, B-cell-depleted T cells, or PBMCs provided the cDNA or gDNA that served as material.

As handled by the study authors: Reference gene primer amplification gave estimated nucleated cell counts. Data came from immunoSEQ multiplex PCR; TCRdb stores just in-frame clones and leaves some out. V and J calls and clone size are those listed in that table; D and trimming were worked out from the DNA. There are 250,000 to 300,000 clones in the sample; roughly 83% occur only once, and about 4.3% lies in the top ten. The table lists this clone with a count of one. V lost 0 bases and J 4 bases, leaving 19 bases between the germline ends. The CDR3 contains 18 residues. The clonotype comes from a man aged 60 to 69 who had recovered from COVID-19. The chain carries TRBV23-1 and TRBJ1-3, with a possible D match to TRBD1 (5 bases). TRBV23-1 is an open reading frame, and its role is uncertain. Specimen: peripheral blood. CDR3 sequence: CASSQSPHSAGLGNTIYF. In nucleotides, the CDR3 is TGCGCCAGCAGTCAATCGCCCCACAGCGCAGGGCTCGGAAACACCATATATTTT.